The clone carrying this TCR beta chain was counted only a few times. The sample belongs to a study of T-cell memory formation after mild COVID-19. Germline assignment: CDR1 SGHNT and CDR2 YYREEE (reference sequence). This CDR3 spans 14 amino acids. V lost 0 bases and J 3 bases, leaving 10 bases between the germline ends. TCR alpha and TCR beta cDNA libraries carrying sample barcodes and UMIs came from 5'RACE with constant-segment primers. Using its own MiXCR run on the 5' RACE reads, TCRdb lists one record per CDR3 protein. This table has roughly 110,000 distinct CDR3 sequences, approximately 15% appearing once.

The receptor was isolated from an adult woman who had mild COVID-19 (a few samples of this study predate the infection). Cell type and time point are not known. Sequenced input: PBMCs or a T cell subset sorted from them (not recorded which). V is TRBV5-4 and J is TRBJ2-7; D call uncertain. The CDR3 region is CASSLGGPFYEQYF. The CDR3 DNA is TGTGCCAGCAGCTTGGGCGGACCCTTCTACGAGCAGTACTTC.